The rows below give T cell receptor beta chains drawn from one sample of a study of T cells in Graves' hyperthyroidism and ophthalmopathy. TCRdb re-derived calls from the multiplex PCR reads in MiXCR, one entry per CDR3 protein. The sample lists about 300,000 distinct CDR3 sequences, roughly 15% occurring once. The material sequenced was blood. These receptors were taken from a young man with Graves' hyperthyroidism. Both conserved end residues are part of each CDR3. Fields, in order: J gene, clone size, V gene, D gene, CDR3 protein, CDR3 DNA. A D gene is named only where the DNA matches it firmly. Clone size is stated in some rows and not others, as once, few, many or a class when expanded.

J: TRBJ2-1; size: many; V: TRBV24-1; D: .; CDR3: CATSGPERGQFF; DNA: TGTGCCACCAGTGGACCGGAACGCGGGCAGTTCTTC
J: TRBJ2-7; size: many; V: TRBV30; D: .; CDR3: CAWSVLGGYEQYF; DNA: TGTGCCTGGAGTGTACTGGGGGGATACGAGCAGTACTTC
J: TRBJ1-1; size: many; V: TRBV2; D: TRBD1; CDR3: CASHGDSTEAFF; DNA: TGTGCCAGCCACGGGGACAGCACTGAAGCTTTCTTT
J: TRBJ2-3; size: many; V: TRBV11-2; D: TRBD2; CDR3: CASSFDIAGAGTDTQYF; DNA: TGTGCCAGCAGCTTCGATATAGCGGGAGCGGGCACAGATACGCAGTATTTT
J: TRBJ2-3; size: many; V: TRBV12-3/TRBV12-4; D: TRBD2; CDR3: CASSPPLAGLTDTQYF; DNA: TGTGCCAGCAGTCCGCCGTTAGCGGGACTCACAGATACGCAGTATTTT
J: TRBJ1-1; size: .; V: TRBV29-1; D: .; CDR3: CSASEGTNTEAFF; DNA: TGCAGCGCCTCGGAGGGAACAAACACTGAAGCTTTCTTT
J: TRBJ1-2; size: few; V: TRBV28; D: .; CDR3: CASSLVGRVGYTF; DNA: TGTGCCAGCAGTTTAGTAGGCAGGGTGGGCTACACCTTC
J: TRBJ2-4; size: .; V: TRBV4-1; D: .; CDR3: CASSPPGGNIQYF; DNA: TGCGCCAGCAGCCCTCCTGGCGGCAACATTCAGTACTTC
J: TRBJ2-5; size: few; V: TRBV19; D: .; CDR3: CASSTDGYQETQYF; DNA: TGTGCCAGTAGTACCGACGGGTACCAAGAGACCCAGTACTTC
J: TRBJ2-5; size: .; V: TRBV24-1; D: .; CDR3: CATSALSPSGETQYF; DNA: TGTGCCACCAGTGCCCTGAGCCCCAGCGGAGAGACCCAGTACTTC
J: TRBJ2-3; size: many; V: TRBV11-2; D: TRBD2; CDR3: CASSSLGLANTDTQYF; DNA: TGTGCCAGCAGCTCGTTAGGACTAGCCAACACAGATACGCAGTATTTT
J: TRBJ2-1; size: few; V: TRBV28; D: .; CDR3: CASTPGHEQFF; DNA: TGTGCCAGCACTCCTGGCCATGAGCAGTTCTTC
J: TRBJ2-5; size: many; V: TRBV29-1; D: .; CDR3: CSGLKGQETQYF; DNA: TGCAGCGGGCTCAAAGGCCAAGAGACCCAGTACTTC